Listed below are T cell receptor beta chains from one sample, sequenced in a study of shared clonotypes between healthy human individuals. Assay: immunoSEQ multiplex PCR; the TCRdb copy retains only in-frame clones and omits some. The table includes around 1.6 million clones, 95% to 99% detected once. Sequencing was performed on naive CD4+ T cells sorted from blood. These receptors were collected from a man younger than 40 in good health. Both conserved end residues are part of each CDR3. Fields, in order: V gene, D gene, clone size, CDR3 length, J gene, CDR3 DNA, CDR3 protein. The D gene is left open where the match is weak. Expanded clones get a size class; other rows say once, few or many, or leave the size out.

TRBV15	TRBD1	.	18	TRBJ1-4	TGTGCCACCAGCAGTATGAGACAGGGCCTGGGTTCGGCCGAAAAACTGTTTTTT	CATSSMRQGLGSAEKLFF
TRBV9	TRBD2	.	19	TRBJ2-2	TGTGCCAGCAGCGTAGGGAGTGGTCGACTAGCGGCGAACACCGGGGAGCTGTTTTTT	CASSVGSGRLAANTGELFF
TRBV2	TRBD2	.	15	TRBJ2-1	TGTGCCAGCAGAGCGGGACTACCAGCCTACAATGAGCAGTTCTTC	CASRAGLPAYNEQFF
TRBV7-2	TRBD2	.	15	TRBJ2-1	TGTGCCAGCAGCTGGGAACTAGCGGGTAACAATGAGCAGTTCTTC	CASSWELAGNNEQFF
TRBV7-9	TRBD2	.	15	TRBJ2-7	TGTGCCAGCAACCGGACTAGCGGGAGGAACTACGAGCAGTACTTC	CASNRTSGRNYEQYF
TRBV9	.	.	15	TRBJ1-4	TGTGCCAGCAGCGTAGGAAGGACAGAGGATGAAAAACTGTTTTTT	CASSVGRTEDEKLFF
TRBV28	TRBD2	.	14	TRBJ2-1	TGTGCCAGCAGTTTAATAGGACTAGTCAATGAGCAGTTCTTC	CASSLIGLVNEQFF
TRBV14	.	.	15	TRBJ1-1	TGTGCCAGCAGCCAACAGGAACTGGGGAACACTGAAGCTTTCTTT	CASSQQELGNTEAFF
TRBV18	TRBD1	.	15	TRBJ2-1	TGTGCCAGCTCACAAGAGAGAGGGGGCATGGATGAGCAGTTCTTC	CASSQERGGMDEQFF
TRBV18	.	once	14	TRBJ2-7	TGTGCCAGCTCACGAACGGACCTCCCGTACGAGCAGTACTTC	CASSRTDLPYEQYF
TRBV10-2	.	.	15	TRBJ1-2	TGCGCCAGCAGTAAGAAAGCGGCGGTAACCTATGGCTACACCTTC	CASSKKAAVTYGYTF
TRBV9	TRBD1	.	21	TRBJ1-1	TGTGCCAGCAGCGCCCCCCTACGTCCGGGACAGGGGGCTTCCAGGAACACTGAAGCTTTCTTT	CASSAPLRPGQGASRNTEAFF
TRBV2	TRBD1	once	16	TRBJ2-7	TGTGCCAGCAGACCAGGCCGGGACAGGGGATCTTGGGAGCAGTACTTC	CASRPGRDRGSWEQYF
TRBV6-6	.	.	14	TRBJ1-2	TGTGCCAGCAGTTACTCTAAGGGGGAGGATGGCTACACCTTC	CASSYSKGEDGYTF
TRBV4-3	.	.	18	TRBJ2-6	TGCGCCAGCAGCCAAGATCCCCCGCGAGGGGGTGGGGCCAACGTCCTGACTTTC	CASSQDPPRGGGANVLTF
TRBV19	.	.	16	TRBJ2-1	TGTGCCAGTACTTTCCCCGGAGGCGGAGCTCCCGACGAGCAGTTCTTC	CASTFPGGGAPDEQFF
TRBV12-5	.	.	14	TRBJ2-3	TGTGCTAGTGGTCCCGGGCTAAGCACAGATACGCAGTATTTT	CASGPGLSTDTQYF
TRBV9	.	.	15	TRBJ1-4	TGTGCCAGCAGCCCAGGGCCGGCCTGGGGTGAAAAACTGTTTTTT	CASSPGPAWGEKLFF
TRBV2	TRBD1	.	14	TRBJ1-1	TGTGCCAGCAATGGACAGGGACTGAACACTGAAGCTTTCTTT	CASNGQGLNTEAFF
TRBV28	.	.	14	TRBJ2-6	TGTGCCAGCAGTCCCCCCAGTATGACCAACGTCCTGACTTTC	CASSPPSMTNVLTF
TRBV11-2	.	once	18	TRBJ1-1	TGTGCCAGCAGCTTTTCCAGTGATAGCCTTGGGATGAACACTGAAGCTTTCTTT	CASSFSSDSLGMNTEAFF
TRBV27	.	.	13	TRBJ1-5	TGTGCCAGCAGTTTGAGGCCGAATCAGCCCCAGCATTTT	CASSLRPNQPQHF
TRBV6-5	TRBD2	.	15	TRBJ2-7	TGTGCCAGCAGTTACTCCGGACCGGGGGGCTACGAGCAGTACTTC	CASSYSGPGGYEQYF
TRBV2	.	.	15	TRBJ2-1	TGTGCCAGCAGTGCCCCAGGCAGGGTTTGGGGTGAGCAGTTCTTC	CASSAPGRVWGEQFF
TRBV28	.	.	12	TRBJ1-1	TGTGCCAGCAGTTTGCCAGGGATGGTTGCTTTCTTT	CASSLPGMVAFF
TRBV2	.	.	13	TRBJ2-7	TGTGCCAGCAGTGAATGGGCCAGCGACGAGCAGTACTTC	CASSEWASDEQYF
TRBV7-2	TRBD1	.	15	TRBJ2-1	TGTGCCAGCAGCTTAGACAGGGGGCGATACAATGAGCAGTTCTTC	CASSLDRGRYNEQFF
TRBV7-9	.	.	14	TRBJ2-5	TGTGCCAGCAGCTTTGTTGCAGGGGTGGAGACCCAGTACTTC	CASSFVAGVETQYF
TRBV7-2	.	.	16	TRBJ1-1	TGTGCCAGCAGCTTACAGGGGACCCTTCTGAACACTGAAGCTTTCTTT	CASSLQGTLLNTEAFF
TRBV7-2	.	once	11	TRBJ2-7	TGTGCCAGCAGCTTAGGGAACGAGCAGTACTTC	CASSLGNEQYF
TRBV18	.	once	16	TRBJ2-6	TGTGCCAGCTCACACCAGGAGAGCTCTGGGGCCAACGTCCTGACTTTC	CASSHQESSGANVLTF
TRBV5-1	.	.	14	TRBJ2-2	TGCGCCAGCAGCTTGGCGCCAGGGACCGGGGAGCTGTTTTTT	CASSLAPGTGELFF
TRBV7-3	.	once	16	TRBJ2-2	TGTGCCAGCAGCAAACCAGGGCCTTTAGGCACCGGGGAGCTGTTTTTT	CASSKPGPLGTGELFF